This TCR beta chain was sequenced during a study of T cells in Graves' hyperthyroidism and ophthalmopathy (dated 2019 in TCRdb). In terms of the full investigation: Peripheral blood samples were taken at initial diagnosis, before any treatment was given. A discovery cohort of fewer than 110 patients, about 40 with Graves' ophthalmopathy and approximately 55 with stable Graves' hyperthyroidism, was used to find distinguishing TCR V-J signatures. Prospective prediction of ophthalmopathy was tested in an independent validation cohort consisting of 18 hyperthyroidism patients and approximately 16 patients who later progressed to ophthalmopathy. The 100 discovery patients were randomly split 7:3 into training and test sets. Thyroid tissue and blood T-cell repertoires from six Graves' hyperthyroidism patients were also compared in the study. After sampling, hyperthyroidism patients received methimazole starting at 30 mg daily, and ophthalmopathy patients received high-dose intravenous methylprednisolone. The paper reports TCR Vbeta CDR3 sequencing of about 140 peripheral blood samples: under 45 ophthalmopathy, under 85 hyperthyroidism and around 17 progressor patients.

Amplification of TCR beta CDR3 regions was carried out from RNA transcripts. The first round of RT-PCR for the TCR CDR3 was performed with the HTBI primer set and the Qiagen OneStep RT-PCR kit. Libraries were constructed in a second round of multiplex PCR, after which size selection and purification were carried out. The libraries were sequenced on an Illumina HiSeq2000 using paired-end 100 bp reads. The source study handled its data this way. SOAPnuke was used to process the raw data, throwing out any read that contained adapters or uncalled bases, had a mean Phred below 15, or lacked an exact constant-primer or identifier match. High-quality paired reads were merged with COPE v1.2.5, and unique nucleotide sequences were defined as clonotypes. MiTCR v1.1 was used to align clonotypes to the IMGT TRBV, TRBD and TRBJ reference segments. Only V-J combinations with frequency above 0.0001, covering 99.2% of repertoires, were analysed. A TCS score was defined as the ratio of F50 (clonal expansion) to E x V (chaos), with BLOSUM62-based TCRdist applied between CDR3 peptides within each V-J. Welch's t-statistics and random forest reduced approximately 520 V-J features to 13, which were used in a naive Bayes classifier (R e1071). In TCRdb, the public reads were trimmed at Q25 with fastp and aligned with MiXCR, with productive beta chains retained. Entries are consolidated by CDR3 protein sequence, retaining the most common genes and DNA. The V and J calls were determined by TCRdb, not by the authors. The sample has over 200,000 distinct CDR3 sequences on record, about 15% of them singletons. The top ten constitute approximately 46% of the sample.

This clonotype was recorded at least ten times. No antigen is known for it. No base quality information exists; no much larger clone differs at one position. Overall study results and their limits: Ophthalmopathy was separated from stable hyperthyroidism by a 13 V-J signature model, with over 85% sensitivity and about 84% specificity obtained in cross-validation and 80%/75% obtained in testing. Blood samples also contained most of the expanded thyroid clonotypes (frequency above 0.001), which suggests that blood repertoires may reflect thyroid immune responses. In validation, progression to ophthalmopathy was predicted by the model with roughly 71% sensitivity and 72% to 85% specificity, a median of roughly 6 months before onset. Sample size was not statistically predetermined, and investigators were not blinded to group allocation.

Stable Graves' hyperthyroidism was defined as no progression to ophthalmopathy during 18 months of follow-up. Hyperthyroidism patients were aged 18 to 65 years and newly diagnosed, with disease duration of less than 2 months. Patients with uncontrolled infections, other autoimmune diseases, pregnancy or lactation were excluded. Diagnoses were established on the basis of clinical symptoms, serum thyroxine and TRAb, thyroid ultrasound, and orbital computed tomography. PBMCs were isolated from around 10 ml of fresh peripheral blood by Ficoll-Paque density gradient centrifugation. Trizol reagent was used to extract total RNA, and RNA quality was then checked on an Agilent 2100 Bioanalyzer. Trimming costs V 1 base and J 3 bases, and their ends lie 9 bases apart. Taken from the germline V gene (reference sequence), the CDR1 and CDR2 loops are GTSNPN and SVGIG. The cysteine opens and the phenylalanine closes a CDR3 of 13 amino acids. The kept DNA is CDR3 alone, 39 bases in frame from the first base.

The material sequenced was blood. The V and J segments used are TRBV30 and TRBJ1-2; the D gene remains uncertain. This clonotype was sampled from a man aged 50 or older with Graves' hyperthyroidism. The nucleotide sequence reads TGTGCCTGGAGTGGCCTCCTGGACTATGGCTACACCTTC. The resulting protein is CAWSGLLDYGYTF.